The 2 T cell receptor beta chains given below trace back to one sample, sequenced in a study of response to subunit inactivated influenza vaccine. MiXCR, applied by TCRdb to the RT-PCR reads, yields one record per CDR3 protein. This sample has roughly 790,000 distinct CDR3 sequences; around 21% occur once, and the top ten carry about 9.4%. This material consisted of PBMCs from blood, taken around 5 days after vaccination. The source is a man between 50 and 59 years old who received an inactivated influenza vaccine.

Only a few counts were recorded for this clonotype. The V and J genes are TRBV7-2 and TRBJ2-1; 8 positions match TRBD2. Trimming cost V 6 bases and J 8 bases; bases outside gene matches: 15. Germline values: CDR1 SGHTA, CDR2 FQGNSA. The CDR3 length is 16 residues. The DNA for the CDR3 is TGTGCCAGCAGTAAGGGACTAGTTGGGGGGAGCGATGAGCAGTTCTTC. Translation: CASSKGLVGGSDEQFF.

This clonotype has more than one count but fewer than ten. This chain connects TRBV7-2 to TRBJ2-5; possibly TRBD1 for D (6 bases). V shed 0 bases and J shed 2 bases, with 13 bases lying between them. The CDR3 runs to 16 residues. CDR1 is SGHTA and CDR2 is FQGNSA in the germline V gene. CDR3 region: CASSLARDKSQETQYF. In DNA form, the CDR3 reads TGTGCCAGCAGCTTAGCCCGGGACAAATCACAAGAGACCCAGTACTTC.